This TCR beta chain was captured in a study of shared clonotypes between healthy human individuals. Genomic DNA (from each subset) was split evenly across several immunoSEQ plates. Method: immunoSEQ multiplex PCR; TCRdb's copy keeps in-frame clones and lacks some. This repertoire shows fewer than 850,000 clones, approximately 79% found once; its top ten account for around 1.8%. The CDR3 runs to 17 residues. Germline V lookup: CDR1 MDHEN, CDR2 SYDVKM. The ends lost 5 bases at V and 0 bases at J; junction bases unmatched: 7. Regarding this clone: Its antigen is still unknown.

Findings of the study overall: Sampling involved blood alone; tissue repertoires likely differ.

The sequencing sample was made of memory CD4+ T cells sorted from blood. The subset denotes: CD45RA-negative fraction. The J gene is TRBJ1-5, the V gene TRBV28; 10 positions match TRBD1. The clonotype was recovered from a woman aged 30 to 39 in good health. CDR3 nucleotide sequence: TGTGCCAGCAGTATTAGGACAGGGGGGTATAGCAATCAGCCCCAGCATTTT. Translated, it gives CASSIRTGGYSNQPQHF.